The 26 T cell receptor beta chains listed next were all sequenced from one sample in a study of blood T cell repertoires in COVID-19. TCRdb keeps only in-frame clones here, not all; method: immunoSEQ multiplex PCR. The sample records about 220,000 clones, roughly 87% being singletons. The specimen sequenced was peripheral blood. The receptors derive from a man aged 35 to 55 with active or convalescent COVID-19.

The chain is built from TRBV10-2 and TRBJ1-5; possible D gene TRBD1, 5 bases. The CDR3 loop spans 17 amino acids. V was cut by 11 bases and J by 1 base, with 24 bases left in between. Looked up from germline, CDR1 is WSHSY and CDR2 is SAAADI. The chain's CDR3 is CASKKGDLSRSNQPQHF. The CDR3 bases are TGCGCCTCCAAAAAAGGGGACTTAAGCAGGAGCAATCAGCCCCAGCATTTT.

The CDR3 nucleotides read TGTGCCAGCAGCCCCGGGACAGGGCTGGCAACTGAAGCTTTCTTT. This translates into CASSPGTGLATEAFF. V gene TRBV11-3 combines with J gene TRBJ1-1, with TRBD1 identical over 9 bases. Trimming at V came to 5 bases and at J to 5 bases, leaving 9 bases not matched to a gene. Germline assignment: CDR1 SGHNT and CDR2 YENEEA. The CDR3 has 15 amino acids.

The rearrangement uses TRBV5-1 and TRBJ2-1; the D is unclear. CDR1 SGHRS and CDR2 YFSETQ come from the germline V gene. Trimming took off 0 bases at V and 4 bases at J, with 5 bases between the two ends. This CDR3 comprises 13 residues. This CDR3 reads CASSLGAYNEQFF. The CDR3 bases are TGCGCCAGCAGCTTGGGAGCTTACAATGAGCAGTTCTTC.

CDR3 coding DNA: TGTGCCAGTAGTATAGGAGGGGGTCTCTATGGCTACACCTTC. Amino acid sequence: CASSIGGGLYGYTF. The chain couples TRBV19 to TRBJ1-2; TRBD1 might be the D (6 bases). Germline CDR1 LNHDA, CDR2 SQIVND (reference sequence). Trimming pared 1 base from V and 4 bases from J, leaving 10 bases between. This CDR3 has 14 residues.

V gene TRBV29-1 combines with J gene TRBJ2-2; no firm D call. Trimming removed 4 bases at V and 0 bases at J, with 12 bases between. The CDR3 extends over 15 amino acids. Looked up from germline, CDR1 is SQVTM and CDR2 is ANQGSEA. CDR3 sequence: CSVGPMTANTGELFF. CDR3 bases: TGCAGCGTTGGCCCCATGACTGCGAACACCGGGGAGCTGTTTTTT.

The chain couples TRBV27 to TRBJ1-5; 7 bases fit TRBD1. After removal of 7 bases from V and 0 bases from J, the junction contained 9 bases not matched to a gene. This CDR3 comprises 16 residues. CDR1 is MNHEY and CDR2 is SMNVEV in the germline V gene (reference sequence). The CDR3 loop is CASKVLGQSSNQPQHF. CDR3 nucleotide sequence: TGTGCCAGCAAAGTACTGGGACAGAGTAGCAATCAGCCCCAGCATTTT.

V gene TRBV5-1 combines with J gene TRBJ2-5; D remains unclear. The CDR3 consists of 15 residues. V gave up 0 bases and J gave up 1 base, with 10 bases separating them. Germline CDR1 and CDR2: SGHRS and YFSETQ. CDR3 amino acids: CASSLVPTSQETQYF. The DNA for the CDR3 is TGCGCCAGCAGCTTGGTTCCAACATCCCAAGAGACCCAGTACTTC.

The CDR3 sequence is CASRLTAVGEQYF. The CDR3 DNA follows: TGTGCCAGCAGACTGACGGCGGTCGGCGAGCAGTACTTC. The rearrangement joins TRBV7-8 to TRBJ2-7; D is unclear. The V gene's germline CDR1 is SGHVS and CDR2 FQNEAQ. V lost 6 bases and J 6 bases, leaving 15 bases between the germline ends. The CDR3 spans 13 residues.

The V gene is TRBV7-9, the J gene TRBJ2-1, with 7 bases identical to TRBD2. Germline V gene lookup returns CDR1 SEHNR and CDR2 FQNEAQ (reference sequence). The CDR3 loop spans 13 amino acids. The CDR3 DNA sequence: TGTGCGGGAGTGAGCGGGGCATACAATGAGCAGTTCTTC. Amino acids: CAGVSGAYNEQFF.

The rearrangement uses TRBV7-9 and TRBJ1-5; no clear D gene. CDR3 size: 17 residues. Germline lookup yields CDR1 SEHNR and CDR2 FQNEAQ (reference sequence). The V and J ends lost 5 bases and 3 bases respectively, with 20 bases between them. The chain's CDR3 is CASSGRRAESSNQPQHF. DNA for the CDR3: TGTGCCAGCAGCGGGAGGCGGGCTGAGTCCTCCAATCAGCCCCAGCATTTT.

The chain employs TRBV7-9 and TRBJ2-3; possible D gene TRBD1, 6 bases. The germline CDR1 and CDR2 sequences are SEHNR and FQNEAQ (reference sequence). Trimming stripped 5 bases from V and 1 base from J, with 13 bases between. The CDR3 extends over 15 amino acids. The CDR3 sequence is CASSPRGRGTDTQYF. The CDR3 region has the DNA TGTGCCAGCAGCCCCAGGGGCCGAGGCACAGATACGCAGTATTTT.

DNA of the CDR3: TGTGCCAGCACCCCCCAGGGACTCGCTAACTATGGCTACACCTTC. It specifies CASTPQGLANYGYTF. The V and J genes are TRBV6-6 and TRBJ1-2, with D perhaps matching TRBD1 (5 bases). Between the trimmed V and J ends, which lost 7 bases and 0 bases, there was a span of 15 bases. The germline gives CDR1 MNHNY, CDR2 SVGAGI (reference sequence). CDR3 length: 15 residues.

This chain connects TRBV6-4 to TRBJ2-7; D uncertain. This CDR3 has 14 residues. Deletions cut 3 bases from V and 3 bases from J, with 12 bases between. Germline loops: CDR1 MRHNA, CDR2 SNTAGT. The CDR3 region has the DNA TGTGCCAGCAGTGAAATCCCCGGTGGCTACGAGCAGTACTTC. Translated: CASSEIPGGYEQYF.

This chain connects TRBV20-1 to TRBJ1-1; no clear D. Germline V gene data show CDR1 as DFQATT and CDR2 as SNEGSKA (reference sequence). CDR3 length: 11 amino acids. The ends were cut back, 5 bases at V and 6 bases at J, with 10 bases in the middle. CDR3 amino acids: CSAPRHSEAFF. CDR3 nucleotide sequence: TGCAGTGCTCCGAGACATTCTGAAGCTTTCTTT.

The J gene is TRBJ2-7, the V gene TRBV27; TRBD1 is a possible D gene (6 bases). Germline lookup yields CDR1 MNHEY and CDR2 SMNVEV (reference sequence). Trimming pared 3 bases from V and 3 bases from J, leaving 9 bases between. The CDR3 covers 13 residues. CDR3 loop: CASSFRQDYEQYF. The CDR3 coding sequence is TGTGCCAGCAGTTTCCGACAGGACTACGAGCAGTACTTC.

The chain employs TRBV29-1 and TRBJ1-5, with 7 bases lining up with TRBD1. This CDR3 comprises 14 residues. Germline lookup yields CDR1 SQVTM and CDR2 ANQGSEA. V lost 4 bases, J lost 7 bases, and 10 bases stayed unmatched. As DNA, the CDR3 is TGCAGCGTTGGGTTTGGAGGGGGCGGGCAGCCCCAGCATTTT. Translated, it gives CSVGFGGGGQPQHF.

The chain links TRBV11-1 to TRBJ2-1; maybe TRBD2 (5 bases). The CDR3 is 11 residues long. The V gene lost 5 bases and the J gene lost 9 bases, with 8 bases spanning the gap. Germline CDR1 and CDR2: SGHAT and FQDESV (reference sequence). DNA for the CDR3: TGTGCCAGCAGCCCTAGCATTGAGCAGTTCTTC. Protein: CASSPSIEQFF.

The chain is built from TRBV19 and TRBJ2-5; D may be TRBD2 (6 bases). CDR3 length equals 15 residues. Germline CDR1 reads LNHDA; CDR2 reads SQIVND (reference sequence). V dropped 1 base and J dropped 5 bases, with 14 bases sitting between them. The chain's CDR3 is CASSIGEELRETQYF. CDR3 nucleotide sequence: TGTGCCAGTAGTATAGGGGAGGAGCTTCGGGAGACCCAGTACTTC.

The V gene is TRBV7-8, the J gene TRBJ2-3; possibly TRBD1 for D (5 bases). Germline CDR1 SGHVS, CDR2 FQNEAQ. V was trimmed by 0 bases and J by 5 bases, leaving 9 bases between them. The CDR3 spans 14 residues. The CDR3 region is CASSLATDRDTQYF. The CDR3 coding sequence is TGTGCCAGCAGCTTAGCGACAGACAGAGATACGCAGTATTTT.

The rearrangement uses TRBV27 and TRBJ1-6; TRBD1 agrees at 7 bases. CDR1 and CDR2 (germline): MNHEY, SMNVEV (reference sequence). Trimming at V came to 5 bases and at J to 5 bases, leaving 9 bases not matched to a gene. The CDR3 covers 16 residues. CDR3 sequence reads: CASSPRTGGNNSPLHF. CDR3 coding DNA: TGTGCCAGCAGTCCCCGGACAGGCGGTAATAATTCACCCCTCCACTTT.

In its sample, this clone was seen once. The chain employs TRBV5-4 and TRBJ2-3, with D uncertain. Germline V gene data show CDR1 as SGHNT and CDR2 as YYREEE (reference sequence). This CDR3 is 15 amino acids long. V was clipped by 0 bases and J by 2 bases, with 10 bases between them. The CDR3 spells CASSLGGSDTDTQYF. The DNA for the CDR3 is TGTGCCAGCAGCTTGGGAGGTTCCGACACAGATACGCAGTATTTT.

The CDR3 reads CASSQNTPRTSAQYF. The CDR3, as DNA: TGTGCCAGTAGTCAAAACACTCCCCGGACTAGCGCGCAGTATTTT. V usage is TRBV19 and J usage is TRBJ2-3, with 9 bases lining up with TRBD2. The length of the CDR3 is 15 residues. Germline V lookup: CDR1 LNHDA, CDR2 SQIVND (reference sequence). Trimming took 5 bases from V and 10 from J; bases not matched to a gene: 13. Variable domain in full (rest from reference TRBV19 and TRBJ2-3): DGGITQSPKYLFRKEGQNVTLSCEQNLNHDAMYWYRQDPGQGLRLIYYSQIVNDFQKGDIAEGYSVSREKKESFPLTVTSAQKNPTAFYLCASSQNTPRTSAQYFGPGTRLTVL.

The CDR3 sequence: CASSSSLGASTDTQYF. The CDR3 region has the DNA TGTGCCAGCAGCTCGAGCCTAGGGGCAAGCACAGATACGCAGTATTTT. The chain joins TRBV27 to TRBJ2-3; D is perhaps TRBD1 (5 bases). CDR1 and CDR2 (germline): MNHEY, SMNVEV (reference sequence). V was clipped by 6 bases and J by 0 bases, with 16 bases between them. This CDR3 has 16 amino acids.

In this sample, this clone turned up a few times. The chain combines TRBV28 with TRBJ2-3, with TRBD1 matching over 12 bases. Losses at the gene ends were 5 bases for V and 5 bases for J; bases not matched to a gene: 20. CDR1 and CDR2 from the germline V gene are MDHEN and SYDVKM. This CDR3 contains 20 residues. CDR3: CASSLFRDRGLGAPVDTQYF. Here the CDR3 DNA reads TGTGCCAGCAGTCTTTTCCGGGACAGGGGGCTCGGGGCCCCTGTAGATACGCAGTATTTT.

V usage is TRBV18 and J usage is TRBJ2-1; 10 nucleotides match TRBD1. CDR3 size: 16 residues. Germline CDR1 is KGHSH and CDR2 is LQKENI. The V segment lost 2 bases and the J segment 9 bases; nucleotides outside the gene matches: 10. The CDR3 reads CASSPNRVGQGVEQFF. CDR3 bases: TGTGCCAGCTCACCAAACAGGGTCGGACAGGGGGTTGAGCAGTTCTTC.

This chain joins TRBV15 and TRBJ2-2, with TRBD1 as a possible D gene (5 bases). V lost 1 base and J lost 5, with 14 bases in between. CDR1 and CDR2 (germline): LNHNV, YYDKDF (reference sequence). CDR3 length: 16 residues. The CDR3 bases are TGTGCCACCAGCAGAGTGGGCAGGGTCGGGACCGGGGAGCTGTTTTTT. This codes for CATSRVGRVGTGELFF.